This T cell receptor beta chain derives from a study of T cell responses to AZD1222 COVID-19 vaccine. In the study overall: Second doses at about 4 or about 12 weeks were pooled.

As regards this clone: Its cognate antigen is unknown.

Study-wide results and caveats: Spike-specific TCR breadth and depth were elevated following two AZD1222 doses. Seropositive at baseline were only 5 or 6 AZD1222 recipients. Unmutated regions of variants are reportedly targeted by nearly half of spike-specific TCRs.

Data came from immunoSEQ multiplex PCR; TCRdb stores just in-frame clones and leaves some out. Counted here are 100,000 to 150,000 clones, 70% to 90% occurring once; the ten biggest clones make up just under 9.5%. The sample here was peripheral blood, taken on day 0 of AZD1222 vaccination. This TCR was sampled from an adult in good health.

The CDR3 DNA is TGTGCCAGCAGCCACGGGGACAGGGTTTATGGCTACACCTTC. Translated, it gives CASSHGDRVYGYTF. The V gene is TRBV3-1 (or the pseudogene TRBV3-2), the J gene TRBJ1-2; 9 bases align to TRBD1. The CDR3 covers 14 residues. Trimming cost V 3 bases and J 5 bases; bases outside gene matches: 4. CDR1 is LGHDT and CDR2 is YNNKEL in the germline V gene (reference sequence).